This T cell receptor (beta chain) originates from a study of T cell repertoires in cytomegalovirus infection. Study outcomes and limitations: HLA-C-restricted CMV clonotypes gave the most frequent clonotype in two of eight donors.

This clonotype was recorded at least ten times. Its antigen is still unknown. TCRdb called the reads again in MiXCR, with one record for every CDR3 protein. The sample lists some 71,000 distinct CDR3 sequences; around 28% were seen once. Germline V gives CDR1 KGHSH, CDR2 LQKENI. The V end lost 2 bases, the J end lost 0 bases, and 11 bases lay between the germline ends. The CDR3 is 15 residues long. The sequence derives from a human donor in good health (CMV status not recorded). Some clones in this sample may be carry-over from other donors' samples. This sequence joins TRBV18 and TRBJ2-7; D unclear. Sequences were derived from CD8+ T cells from cultured PBMCs, sampled from culture after CMV antigen stimulation. The CDR3 spells CASSPIRRNSYEQYF. Written as DNA, the CDR3 is TGTGCCAGCTCACCAATCCGACGGAACTCCTACGAGCAGTACTTC.